A selection of T cell receptor beta chains follows, all from one sample in a study of blood T cell repertoires in COVID-19. Sequencing used immunoSEQ multiplex PCR; TCRdb keeps in-frame clones, though not all of them. Altogether around 250,000 clones are present, roughly four fifths being singletons, with the ten largest covering 5%. What was sequenced was PBMCs or T cells enriched from blood (not recorded which). These receptors came from a man aged 40-50 years who had been exposed to COVID-19. Both conserved end residues are part of each CDR3. The D gene is left open where the match is weak. Size is stated for part of the rows, as once, few or many counts, or as a class when the clone is expanded.

J,V,D,size,CDR3,DNA
TRBJ1-2,TRBV9,.,.,CASQGSDYGYTF,TGTGCCAGCCAGGGGTCAGATTATGGCTACACCTTC
TRBJ1-2,TRBV12-5,.,.,CASGQTGRAYGYTF,TGTGCTAGTGGACAAACAGGGAGGGCCTATGGCTACACCTTC
TRBJ1-1,TRBV5-1,.,.,CASSPELATEAFF,TGCGCCAGCAGCCCGGAGCTTGCCACTGAAGCTTTCTTT
TRBJ1-4,TRBV5-6,.,.,CASSKRGGNEKLFF,TGTGCCAGCAGTAAGCGGGGCGGGAATGAAAAACTGTTTTTT
TRBJ2-7,TRBV7-2,.,.,CASSLTYSYEQYF,TGTGCCAGCAGCTTAACATACTCCTACGAGCAGTACTTC
TRBJ2-3,TRBV10-1,.,.,CASGARSTDTQYF,TGCGCCAGCGGAGCGCGTAGCACAGATACGCAGTATTTT
TRBJ1-4,TRBV9,.,.,CASSSGGVGSEKLFF,TGTGCCAGCAGCTCCGGCGGGGTTGGGAGTGAAAAACTGTTTTTT
TRBJ2-7,TRBV7-9,.,.,CASQRSERTLSYEQYF,TGTGCCAGCCAACGGAGCGAACGCACCCTCTCCTACGAGCAGTACTTC
TRBJ1-2,TRBV5-1,.,.,CASSLDGGRIYGYTF,TGCGCCAGCAGCTTGGATGGAGGGCGCATCTATGGCTACACCTTC
TRBJ1-3,TRBV9,.,.,CASSLYTEGNTIYF,TGTGCCAGCAGCTTGTATACAGAGGGAAACACCATATATTTT
TRBJ2-1,TRBV7-9,.,.,CASSYELDEQFF,TGTGCCAGCAGCTATGAGCTAGATGAGCAGTTCTTC
TRBJ2-1,TRBV9,TRBD2,.,CASSVGGSSGIDEQFF,TGTGCCAGCAGCGTAGGGGGGTCTAGCGGGATCGATGAGCAGTTCTTC
TRBJ2-1,TRBV3-1/TRBV3-2,.,.,CASSQRNEQFF,TGTGCCAGCAGCCAGAGGAATGAGCAGTTCTTC
TRBJ1-5,TRBV19,.,.,CASKQGGDQPQHF,TGTGCCAGTAAACAGGGTGGAGATCAGCCCCAGCATTTT
TRBJ2-1,TRBV6-5,TRBD2,.,CASMGLAGRNEQFF,TGTGCCAGCATGGGTCTAGCGGGAAGAAATGAGCAGTTCTTC
TRBJ2-1,TRBV19,.,.,CASSIWAGVDEQFF,TGTGCCAGTAGTATTTGGGCAGGGGTAGATGAGCAGTTCTTC
TRBJ1-1,TRBV11-2,.,.,CASSQPLGAVTEAFF,TGTGCCAGCAGCCAACCTCTGGGGGCCGTCACTGAAGCTTTCTTT
TRBJ1-5,TRBV5-6,TRBD1,.,CASSKTGKPQHF,TGTGCCAGCAGCAAGACAGGGAAGCCCCAGCATTTT
TRBJ2-1,TRBV3-1/TRBV3-2,TRBD2,once,CASSPRGRAGEQFF,TGTGCCAGCAGCCCCCGGGGGAGGGCCGGTGAGCAGTTCTTC
TRBJ2-1,TRBV12-3/TRBV12-4,.,.,CASSLGPDREQFF,TGTGCCAGCAGTTTAGGCCCCGATAGAGAGCAGTTCTTC
TRBJ1-1,TRBV24-1,.,.,CATSDFGREAFF,TGTGCCACCAGTGATTTTGGCAGGGAAGCTTTCTTT
TRBJ2-3,TRBV11-3,.,.,CASSLGGGSTDTQYF,TGTGCCAGCAGCTTAGGTGGCGGGAGCACAGATACGCAGTATTTT
TRBJ1-2,TRBV29-1,.,.,CSVENTGYTF,TGCAGCGTTGAAAACACGGGCTACACCTTC
TRBJ2-1,TRBV18,.,.,CASSPAAVEQFF,TGTGCCAGCTCACCTGCGGCAGTGGAGCAGTTCTTC
TRBJ2-7,TRBV7-2,.,.,CASSPMSPLVPYEQYF,TGTGCCAGCAGCCCAATGAGCCCACTAGTTCCCTACGAGCAGTACTTC
TRBJ1-2,TRBV3-1/TRBV3-2,TRBD1,.,CASSQASGQGDYGYTF,TGTGCCAGCAGCCAAGCTTCGGGACAGGGGGACTATGGCTACACCTTC
TRBJ1-3,TRBV7-9,.,.,CASSLSRGSSGNTIYF,TGTGCCAGCAGCTTAAGCAGGGGAAGCTCTGGAAACACCATATATTTT
TRBJ2-5,TRBV6-2/TRBV6-3,TRBD1,.,CASSYHRTGEETQYF,TGTGCCAGCAGTTACCATCGGACAGGGGAAGAGACCCAGTACTTC
TRBJ1-3,TRBV5-1,.,.,CASSPGGRFSGNTIYF,TGCGCCAGCAGCCCAGGCGGGAGGTTCTCTGGAAACACCATATATTTT
TRBJ1-1,TRBV21-1,.,.,CAVYAAERLNTEAFF,TGTGCCGTATACGCGGCGGAGAGATTGAACACTGAAGCTTTCTTT
TRBJ1-1,TRBV11-2,.,.,CASSADLKVEAFF,TGTGCCAGCAGCGCGGACTTAAAGGTTGAAGCTTTCTTT
TRBJ2-3,TRBV28,TRBD2,.,CASSSPGTSGRTGDTQYF,TGTGCCAGCAGTTCACCTGGGACTAGCGGGAGGACAGGGGATACGCAGTATTTT
TRBJ2-4,TRBV6-1,TRBD2,once,CASSEEGGLNFGAKNIQYF,TGTGCCAGCAGTGAAGAGGGAGGGTTGAATTTTGGGGCCAAAAACATTCAGTACTTC
TRBJ2-1,TRBV15,TRBD2,.,CATSRLAGGNNEQFF,TGTGCCACCAGCAGGCTAGCGGGAGGGAACAATGAGCAGTTCTTC
TRBJ1-1,TRBV10-1,.,.,CASRLGGDTEAFF,TGCGCCAGCAGGCTAGGGGGAGACACTGAAGCTTTCTTT
TRBJ2-3,TRBV10-1,.,.,CASSEEVGLTDTQYF,TGCGCCAGCAGTGAGGAGGTCGGACTCACAGATACGCAGTATTTT
TRBJ2-7,TRBV9,.,.,CASSVTLTSYEQYF,TGTGCCAGCAGCGTAACGCTTACTAGCTACGAGCAGTACTTC
TRBJ2-7,TRBV7-2,TRBD1,.,CASRETGPRLEQYF,TGTGCCAGCAGAGAGACAGGGCCGCGTCTTGAGCAGTACTTC
TRBJ2-7,TRBV10-3,TRBD2,many,CAILASGGDYEQYF,TGTGCCATCTTGGCTAGCGGGGGAGACTACGAGCAGTACTTC
TRBJ2-1,TRBV5-1,TRBD2,.,CASGGGLAVSYNEQFF,TGCGCCAGCGGGGGGGGACTAGCGGTCTCCTACAATGAGCAGTTCTTC
TRBJ1-2,TRBV30,.,.,CAWSVTDSRYTF,TGTGCCTGGAGTGTGACTGATTCGCGCTACACCTTC
TRBJ2-7,TRBV24-1,.,.,CATSDDYYEQYF,TGTGCCACCAGTGATGACTATTACGAGCAGTACTTC
TRBJ1-6,TRBV9,TRBD1,.,CASSLNPVGRGNSPLHF,TGTGCCAGCAGCCTGAACCCGGTGGGCAGGGGGAATTCACCCCTCCACTTT
TRBJ2-1,TRBV30,.,.,CAWSGDRQYNEQFF,TGTGCCTGGAGTGGAGACAGACAATACAATGAGCAGTTCTTC
TRBJ2-3,TRBV11-2,.,.,CASSYLYKRKHTDTQYF,TGTGCCAGCAGCTATTTGTATAAGCGGAAGCACACAGATACGCAGTATTTT
TRBJ1-5,TRBV30,.,.,CAWSRVGNQPQHF,TGTGCCTGGAGCAGGGTGGGCAATCAGCCCCAGCATTTT
TRBJ2-7,TRBV28,TRBD2,.,CASSFAGGYEQYF,TGTGCCAGCAGTTTTGCGGGAGGGTACGAGCAGTACTTC
TRBJ1-3,TRBV5-4,.,.,CASSGSFQGSGNTIYF,TGTGCCAGCAGCGGATCGTTCCAGGGTTCTGGAAACACCATATATTTT
TRBJ1-1,TRBV7-3,.,.,CASSFGGYTEAFF,TGTGCCAGCAGCTTCGGGGGATACACTGAAGCTTTCTTT
TRBJ2-1,TRBV18,.,many,CASSPQGGAIDEQFF,TGTGCCAGCTCACCTCAGGGGGGCGCAATAGATGAGCAGTTCTTC
TRBJ2-5,TRBV9,TRBD2,.,CASSVGGGSLETQYF,TGTGCCAGCAGCGTAGGAGGCGGGAGCTTGGAGACCCAGTACTTC